These 8 T cell receptor beta chains came from one sample sequenced in a study of shared clonotypes between healthy human individuals (TCRdb year 2020). Libraries were prepared through the immunoSEQ multiplex PCR assay. Here the immuneACCESS table is served through TCRdb, limited to in-frame sequences with V and J called. Missing clones are a known gap in these copies; in checked studies unresolved V genes cover under half, and the rest lacks a known reason. In all, the sample holds roughly 520,000 clones, and around 95% of those were seen once. 0.05% to 0.07% of the sample rests with the top ten. The sample comprised naive CD4+ T cells sorted from blood. This specimen's cell subset or site label, per the study, means: CD45RA+ positively selected. These receptors all come from a woman aged 25 to 39 in good health.

The chain combines TRBV25-1 with TRBJ2-3; 9 bases align to TRBD2. J lost 0 bases, V lost 1 base, and 2 bases had no gene match. CDR3 size: 16 residues. The germline V gene has CDR1 MGHDK and CDR2 SYGVNS. CDR3 sequence: CASSELTSGSTDTQYF. CDR3 nucleotide sequence: TGTGCCAGCAGTGAATTAACTAGCGGGAGCACAGATACGCAGTATTTT.

This chain uses TRBV5-7 with TRBJ2-7; maybe TRBD2 (5 bases). TRBV5-7 is an open reading frame whose function is uncertain. V was clipped by 10 bases and J by 2 bases, with 10 bases between them. The CDR3 has 11 amino acids. CDR3 sequence: CAGGVPYEQYF. As DNA, the CDR3 is TGTGCCGGAGGCGTTCCCTACGAGCAGTACTTC.

CDR3 nucleotide sequence: TGCAGCGTTGAATGGGGGTTAGCCAAAAACATTCAGTACTTC. Translated, it gives CSVEWGLAKNIQYF. This chain joins TRBV29-1 and TRBJ2-4; the D call may be TRBD1 or TRBD2 (5 bases each). This CDR3 has 14 amino acids. Trimming took 2 bases from V and 0 from J, leaving 8 bases between them. Per germline, CDR1 SQVTM and CDR2 ANQGSEA.

This chain uses TRBV28 with TRBJ2-2; D tentatively fits TRBD1 or TRBD2 (5 bases each). This CDR3 spans 16 amino acids. V was shortened by 5 bases and J by 5 bases, with 18 bases between the two germline ends. Germline V gene lookup returns CDR1 MDHEN and CDR2 SYDVKM. CDR3 bases: TGTGCCAGCAGTCTCCACGGGACCCCTAAAACCGGGGAGCTGTTTTTT. Translating it yields CASSLHGTPKTGELFF.

The sample holds one count of this clone. The chain combines TRBV7-6 with TRBJ2-7; 10 positions match TRBD2. CDR3 length: 17 residues. The germline V gene encodes CDR1 SGHVS and CDR2 FNYEAQ. V lost 3 bases, J lost 0 bases, and 8 bases stayed unmatched. The CDR3 sequence: CASSLPVLAGSSYEQYF. Here the CDR3 DNA reads TGTGCCAGCAGCTTGCCCGTACTAGCGGGAAGCTCCTACGAGCAGTACTTC. The full variable domain, its missing parts supplied by reference TRBV7-6 and TRBJ2-7, is GAGVSQSPRYKVTKRGQDVALRCDPISGHVSLYWYRQALGQGPEFLTYFNYEAQQDKSGLPNDRFSAERPEGSISTLTIQRTEQRDSAMYRCASSLPVLAGSSYEQYFGPGTRLTVT.

The genes are TRBV2 and TRBJ1-4; no firm D call. Per germline, CDR1 SNHLY and CDR2 FYNNEI. The V gene lost 6 bases and the J gene lost 0 bases, with 8 bases spanning the gap. CDR3 length: 14 residues. CDR3 sequence: CASREHTTNEKLFF. The CDR3 region has the DNA TGTGCCAGCAGAGAACACACAACTAATGAAAAACTGTTTTTT.

The chain is built from TRBV28 and TRBJ1-5, with D maybe TRBD1 (5 bases). The V gene lost 7 bases and the J gene lost 4 bases, with 11 bases spanning the gap. The CDR3 runs 13 residues. Germline values: CDR1 MDHEN, CDR2 SYDVKM. As DNA, the CDR3 is TGTGCCAGCATTTCGCAGGGTAATCAGCCCCAGCATTTT. The encoded protein is CASISQGNQPQHF.

This chain connects TRBV2 to TRBJ2-5, with D unclear. The V gene's germline CDR1 is SNHLY and CDR2 FYNNEI. This CDR3 has 16 amino acids. V lost 4 bases, J lost 7 bases, and 22 bases lay in between. The CDR3 DNA reads as TGTGCCAGCAGTGGGGGTTCTACCCAAACGTCGGGGACCCAGTACTTC. Protein sequence: CASSGGSTQTSGTQYF.